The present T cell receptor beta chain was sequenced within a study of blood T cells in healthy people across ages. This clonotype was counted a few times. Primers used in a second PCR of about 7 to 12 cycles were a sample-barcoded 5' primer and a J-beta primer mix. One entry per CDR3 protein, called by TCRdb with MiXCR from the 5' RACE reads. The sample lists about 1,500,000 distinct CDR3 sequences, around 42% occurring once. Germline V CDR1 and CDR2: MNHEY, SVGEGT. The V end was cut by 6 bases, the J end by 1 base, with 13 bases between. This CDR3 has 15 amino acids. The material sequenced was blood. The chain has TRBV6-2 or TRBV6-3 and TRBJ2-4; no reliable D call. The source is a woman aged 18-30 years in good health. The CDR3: CASSPLDLAKNIQYF. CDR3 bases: TGTGCCAGCAGCCCCCTGGACCTCGCCAAAAACATTCAGTACTTC.